This T cell receptor beta chain was sequenced in a study of T cell clones after liver transplantation. At the level of the study: Patients counted as tolerant after at least one year off all immunosuppression, enzymes not exceeding twice normal. Study findings and constraints: A larger donor-reactive than third-party decline suggested partial antigen-specific deletion.

Measured with immunoSEQ multiplex PCR; TCRdb has only the in-frame clones, and not every one. The sample records roughly 53,000 clones, over 60% being singletons. After removal of 0 bases from V and 10 bases from J, the junction contained 9 bases not matched to a gene. Germline CDR1 and CDR2: MNHNY and SVGAGI (reference sequence). This CDR3 region has 16 residues. Concerning this clone: Its antigen is unknown.

The source material was CD4+ T cells from blood, sampled at the 22-month timepoint. The chain employs TRBV6-6 and TRBJ2-1; 10 nucleotides match TRBD2. The TCR was taken from a human patient who received a liver transplant. Part of the T cells may come from the graft donor. The CDR3 spells CASSYSKSTSGVEQFF. CDR3 DNA: TGTGCCAGCAGTTACTCGAAAAGCACTAGCGGGGTCGAGCAGTTCTTC.